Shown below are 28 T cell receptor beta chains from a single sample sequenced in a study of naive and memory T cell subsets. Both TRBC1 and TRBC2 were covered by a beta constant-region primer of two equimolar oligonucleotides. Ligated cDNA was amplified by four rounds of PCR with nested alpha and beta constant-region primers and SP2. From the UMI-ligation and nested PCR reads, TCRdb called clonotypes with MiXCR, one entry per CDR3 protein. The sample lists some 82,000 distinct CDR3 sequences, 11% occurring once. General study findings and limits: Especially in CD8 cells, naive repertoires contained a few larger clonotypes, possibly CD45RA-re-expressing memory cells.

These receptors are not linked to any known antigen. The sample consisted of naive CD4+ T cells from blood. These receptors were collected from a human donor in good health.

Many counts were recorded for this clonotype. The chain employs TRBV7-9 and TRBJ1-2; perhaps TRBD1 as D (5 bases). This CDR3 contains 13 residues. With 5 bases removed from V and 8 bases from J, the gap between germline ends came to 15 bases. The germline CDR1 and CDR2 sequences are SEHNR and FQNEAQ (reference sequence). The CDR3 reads CASSGGSDRGYTF. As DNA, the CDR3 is TGTGCCAGCAGCGGGGGATCGGATCGGGGCTACACCTTC.

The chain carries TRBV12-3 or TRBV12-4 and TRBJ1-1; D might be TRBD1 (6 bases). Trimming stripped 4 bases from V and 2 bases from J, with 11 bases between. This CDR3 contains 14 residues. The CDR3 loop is CASSSPRGNTEAFF. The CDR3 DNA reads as TGTGCCAGCAGTTCCCCCAGGGGTAACACTGAAGCTTTCTTT.

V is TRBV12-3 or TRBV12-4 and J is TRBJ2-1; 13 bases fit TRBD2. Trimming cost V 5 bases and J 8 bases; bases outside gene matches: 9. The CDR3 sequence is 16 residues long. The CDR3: CASSPGLAGVLYEQFF. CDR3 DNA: TGTGCCAGCAGTCCCGGACTAGCGGGAGTGCTCTATGAGCAGTTCTTC.

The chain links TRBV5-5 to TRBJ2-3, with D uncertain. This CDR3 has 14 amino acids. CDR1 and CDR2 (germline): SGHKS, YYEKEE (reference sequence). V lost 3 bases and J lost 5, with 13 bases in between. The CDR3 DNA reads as TGTGCCAGCAGCTCGCGGCCCCATGAAGATACGCAGTATTTT. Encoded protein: CASSSRPHEDTQYF.

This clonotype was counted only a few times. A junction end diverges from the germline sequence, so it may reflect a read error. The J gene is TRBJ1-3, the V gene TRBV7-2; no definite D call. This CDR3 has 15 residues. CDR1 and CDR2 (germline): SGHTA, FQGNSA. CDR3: CASSLAETWGNTIYF. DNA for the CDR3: TGTGCCAGCAGTTTAGCGGAGACTTGGGGAAACACCATATATTTT.

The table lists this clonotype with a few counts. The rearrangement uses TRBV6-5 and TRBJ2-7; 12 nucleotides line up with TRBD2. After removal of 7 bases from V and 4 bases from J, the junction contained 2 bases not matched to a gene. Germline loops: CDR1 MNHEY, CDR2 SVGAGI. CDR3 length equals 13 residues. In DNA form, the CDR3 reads TGTGCCAGCAAGCTAGCGGGAGGGTACGAGCAGTACTTC. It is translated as CASKLAGGYEQYF.

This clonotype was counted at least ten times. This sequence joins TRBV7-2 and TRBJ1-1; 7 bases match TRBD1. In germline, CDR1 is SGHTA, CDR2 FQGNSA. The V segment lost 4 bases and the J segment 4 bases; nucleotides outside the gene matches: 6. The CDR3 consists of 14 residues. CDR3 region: CASSSDRVRTEAFF. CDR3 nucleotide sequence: TGTGCCAGCAGCTCAGACAGGGTTCGCACTGAAGCTTTCTTT.

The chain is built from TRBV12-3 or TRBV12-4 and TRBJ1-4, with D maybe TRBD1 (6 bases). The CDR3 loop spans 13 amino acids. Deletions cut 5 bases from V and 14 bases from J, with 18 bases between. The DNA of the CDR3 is TGTGCCAGCAGTCGAGAGGGGGATCGGCTCCTGTTTTTT. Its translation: CASSREGDRLLFF.

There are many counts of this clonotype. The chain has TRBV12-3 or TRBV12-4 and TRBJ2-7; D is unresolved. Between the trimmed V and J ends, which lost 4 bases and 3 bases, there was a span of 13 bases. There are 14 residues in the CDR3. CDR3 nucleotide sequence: TGTGCCAGCAGTTCCCATTCGGGCAACTACGAGCAGTACTTC. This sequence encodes CASSSHSGNYEQYF.

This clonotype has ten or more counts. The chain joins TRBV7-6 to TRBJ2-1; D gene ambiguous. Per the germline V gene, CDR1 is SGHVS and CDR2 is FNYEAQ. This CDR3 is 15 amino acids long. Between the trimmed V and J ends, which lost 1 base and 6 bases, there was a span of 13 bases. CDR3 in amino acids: CASSLEPTVGNEQFF. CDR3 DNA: TGTGCCAGCAGCTTAGAGCCCACAGTTGGCAATGAGCAGTTCTTC.

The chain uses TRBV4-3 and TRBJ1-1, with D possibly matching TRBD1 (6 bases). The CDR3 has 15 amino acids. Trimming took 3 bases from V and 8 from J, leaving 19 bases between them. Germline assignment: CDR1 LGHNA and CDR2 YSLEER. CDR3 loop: CASSQRGVGGGEAFF. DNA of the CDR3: TGCGCCAGCAGCCAGAGGGGGGTAGGCGGCGGGGAAGCTTTCTTT.

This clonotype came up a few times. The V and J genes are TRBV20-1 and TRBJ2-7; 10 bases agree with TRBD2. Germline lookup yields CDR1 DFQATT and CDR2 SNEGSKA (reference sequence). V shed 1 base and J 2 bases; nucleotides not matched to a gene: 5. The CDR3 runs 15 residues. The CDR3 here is CSARGTSGLTYEQYF. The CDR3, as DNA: TGCAGTGCTAGAGGGACTAGCGGACTAACCTACGAGCAGTACTTC.

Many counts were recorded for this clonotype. CDR3 amino acids: CASTKGPAGGYTDTQYF. The CDR3 DNA reads TGTGCCAGCACCAAAGGGCCAGCGGGAGGGTACACAGATACGCAGTATTTT. The rearrangement uses TRBV9 and TRBJ2-3, with 10 bases matching TRBD2. The trim removed 6 bases at V and 2 bases at J, leaving 12 bases unmatched. Germline V gene lookup returns CDR1 SGDLS and CDR2 YYNGEE. CDR3 length: 17 residues.

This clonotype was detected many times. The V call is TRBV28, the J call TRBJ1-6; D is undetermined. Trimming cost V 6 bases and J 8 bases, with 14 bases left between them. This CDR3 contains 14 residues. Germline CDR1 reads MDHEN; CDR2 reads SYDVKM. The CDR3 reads CASSPGGPHSPLHF. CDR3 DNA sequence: TGTGCCAGCAGCCCAGGCGGACCTCATTCACCCCTCCACTTT.

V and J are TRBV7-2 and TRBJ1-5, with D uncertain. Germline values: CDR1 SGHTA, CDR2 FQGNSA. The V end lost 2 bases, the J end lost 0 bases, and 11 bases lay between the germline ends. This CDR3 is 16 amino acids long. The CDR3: CASSLFKGVSNQPQHF. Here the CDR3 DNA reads TGTGCCAGCAGCTTATTCAAAGGTGTTAGCAATCAGCCCCAGCATTTT.

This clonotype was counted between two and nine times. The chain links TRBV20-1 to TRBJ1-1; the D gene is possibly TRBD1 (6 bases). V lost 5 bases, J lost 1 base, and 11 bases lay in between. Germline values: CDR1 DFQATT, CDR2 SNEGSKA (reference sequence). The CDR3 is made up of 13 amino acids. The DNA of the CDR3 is TGCAGTGCTTTGACAGGTGGGAACACTGAAGCTTTCTTT. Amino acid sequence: CSALTGGNTEAFF.

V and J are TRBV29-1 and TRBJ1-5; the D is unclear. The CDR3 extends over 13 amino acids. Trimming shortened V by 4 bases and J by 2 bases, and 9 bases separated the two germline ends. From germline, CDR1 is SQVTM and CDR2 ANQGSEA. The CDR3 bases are TGCAGCGTTGTGTCGTCGGGCAATCAGCCCCAGCATTTT. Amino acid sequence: CSVVSSGNQPQHF. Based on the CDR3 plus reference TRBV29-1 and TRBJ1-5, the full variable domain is SAVISQKPSRDICQRGTSLTIQCQVDSQVTMMFWYRQQPGQSLTLIATANQGSEATYESGFVIDKFPISRPNLTFSTLTVSNMSPEDSSIYLCSVVSSGNQPQHFGDGTRLSIL.

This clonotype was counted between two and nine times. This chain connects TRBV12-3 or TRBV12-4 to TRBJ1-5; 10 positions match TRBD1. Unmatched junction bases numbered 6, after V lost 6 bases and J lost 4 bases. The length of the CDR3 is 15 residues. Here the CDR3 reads CASSPRTGGNQPQHF. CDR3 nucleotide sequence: TGTGCCAGCAGCCCAAGGACAGGGGGGAATCAGCCCCAGCATTTT.

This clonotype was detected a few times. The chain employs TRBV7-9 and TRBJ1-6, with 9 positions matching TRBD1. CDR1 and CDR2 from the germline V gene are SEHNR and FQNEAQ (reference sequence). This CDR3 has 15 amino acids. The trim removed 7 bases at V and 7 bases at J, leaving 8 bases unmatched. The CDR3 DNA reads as TGTGCCAGCACCTACGGGGACAGGGCAAATTCACCCCTCCACTTT. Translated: CASTYGDRANSPLHF. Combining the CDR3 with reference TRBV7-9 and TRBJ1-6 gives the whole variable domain DTGVSQNPRHKITKRGQNVTFRCDPISEHNRLYWYRQTLGQGPEFLTYFQNEAQLEKSRLLSDRFSAERPKGSFSTLEIQRTEQGDSAMYLCASTYGDRANSPLHFGNGTRLTVT.

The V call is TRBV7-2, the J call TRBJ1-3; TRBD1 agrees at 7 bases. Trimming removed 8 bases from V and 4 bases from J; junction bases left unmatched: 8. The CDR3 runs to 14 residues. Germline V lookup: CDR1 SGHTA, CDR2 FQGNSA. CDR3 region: CASRPRGRGNTIYF. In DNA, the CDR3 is TGTGCCAGCCGACCAAGGGGGCGAGGAAACACCATATATTTT.

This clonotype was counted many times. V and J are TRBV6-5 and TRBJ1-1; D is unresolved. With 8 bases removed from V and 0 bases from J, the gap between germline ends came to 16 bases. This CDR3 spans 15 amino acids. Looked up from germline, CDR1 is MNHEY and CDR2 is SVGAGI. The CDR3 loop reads CASAHQSNMNTEAFF. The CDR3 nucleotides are TGTGCCAGCGCCCATCAGAGCAACATGAACACTGAAGCTTTCTTT.

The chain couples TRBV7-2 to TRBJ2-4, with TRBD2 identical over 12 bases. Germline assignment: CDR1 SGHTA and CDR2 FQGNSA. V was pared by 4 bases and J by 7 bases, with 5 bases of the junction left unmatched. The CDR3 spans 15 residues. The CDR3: CASSSTSGRRNIQYF. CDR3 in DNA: TGTGCCAGCAGCTCAACTAGCGGGAGGAGGAACATTCAGTACTTC.

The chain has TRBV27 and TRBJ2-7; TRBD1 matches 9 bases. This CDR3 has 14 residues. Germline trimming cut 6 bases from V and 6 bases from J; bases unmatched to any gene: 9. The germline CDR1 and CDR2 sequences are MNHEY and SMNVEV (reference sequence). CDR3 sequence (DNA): TGTGCCAGCAGCCGGGACAGGGTAAGAGGCGAGCAGTACTTC. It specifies CASSRDRVRGEQYF.

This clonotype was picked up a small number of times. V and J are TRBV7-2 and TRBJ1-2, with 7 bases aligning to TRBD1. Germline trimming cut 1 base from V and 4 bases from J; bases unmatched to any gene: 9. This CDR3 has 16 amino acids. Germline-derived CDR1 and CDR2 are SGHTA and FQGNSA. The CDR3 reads CASSLERGRGAYGYTF. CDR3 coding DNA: TGTGCCAGCAGCTTAGAGAGGGGCAGGGGGGCCTATGGCTACACCTTC.

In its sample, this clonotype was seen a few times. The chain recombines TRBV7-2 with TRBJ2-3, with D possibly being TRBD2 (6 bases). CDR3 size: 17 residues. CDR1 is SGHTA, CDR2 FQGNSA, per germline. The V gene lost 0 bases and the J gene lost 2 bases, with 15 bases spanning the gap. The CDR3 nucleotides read TGTGCCAGCAGCTTAGCAGCAACTAGCTCATTCACAGATACGCAGTATTTT. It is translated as CASSLAATSSFTDTQYF. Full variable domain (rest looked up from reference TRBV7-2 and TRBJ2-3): GAGVSQSPSNKVTEKGKDVELRCDPISGHTALYWYRQSLGQGLEFLIYFQGNSAPDKSGLPSDRFSAERTGGSVSTLTIQRTQQEDSAVYLCASSLAATSSFTDTQYFGPGTRLTVL.

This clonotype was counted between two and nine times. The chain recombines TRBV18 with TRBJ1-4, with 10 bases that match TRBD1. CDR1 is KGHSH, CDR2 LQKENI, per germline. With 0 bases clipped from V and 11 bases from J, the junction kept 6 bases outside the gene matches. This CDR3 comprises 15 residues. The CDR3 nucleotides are TGTGCCAGCTCACCACCCGGGACAGGGGACCAGAAACTGTTTTTT. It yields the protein CASSPPGTGDQKLFF.

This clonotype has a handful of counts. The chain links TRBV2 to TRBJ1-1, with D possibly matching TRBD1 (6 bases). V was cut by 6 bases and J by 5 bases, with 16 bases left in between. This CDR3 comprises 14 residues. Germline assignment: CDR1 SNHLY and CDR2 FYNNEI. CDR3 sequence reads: CASRERDTITEAFF. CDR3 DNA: TGTGCCAGCAGGGAGCGGGACACTATAACTGAAGCTTTCTTT. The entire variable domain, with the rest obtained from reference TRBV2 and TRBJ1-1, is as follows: EPEVTQTPSHQVTQMGQEVILRCVPISNHLYFYWYRQILGQKVEFLVSFYNNEISEKSEIFDDQFSVERPDGSNFTLKIRSTKLEDSAMYFCASRERDTITEAFFGQGTRLTVV.

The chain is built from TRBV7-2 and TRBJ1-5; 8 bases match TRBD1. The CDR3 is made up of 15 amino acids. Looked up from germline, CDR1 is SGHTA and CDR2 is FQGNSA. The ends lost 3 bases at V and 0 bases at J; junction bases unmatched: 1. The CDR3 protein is CASSLGQVSNQPQHF. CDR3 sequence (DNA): TGTGCCAGCAGCTTGGGACAGGTTAGCAATCAGCCCCAGCATTTT.